The next 18 T cell receptor beta chains were all read from a single sample in a study of molecular identifiers for immune sequencing clone quantification. Each CDR3 protein gets one entry after TCRdb re-called the PCR reads with MiXCR. Seen here are roughly 100,000 distinct CDR3 sequences, 30% to 35% observed once, and the top ten hold 9.7%. Source material: naive CD8+ T cells from blood, with Jurkat cell RNA spiked in. Subset noted: FACS-sorted CD8+CD4-CCR7+CD45RA+ naive T cells. The receptors shown here come from a human donor in good health. Some libraries in this study had Jurkat cell RNA spiked in.

In this sample, this clonotype turned up a few times. The genes are TRBV6-2 or TRBV6-3 and TRBJ2-5, with TRBD2 matching over 10 bases. CDR1 and CDR2 (germline): MNHEY, SVGEGT. This CDR3 is 17 amino acids long. Losses at the gene ends were 6 bases for V and 5 bases for J; bases not matched to a gene: 15. CDR3 coding DNA: TGTGCCAGCAGCCAACGCCCCCTCGGACTAGCGGCGGAGACCCAGTACTTC. Protein product: CASSQRPLGLAAETQYF.

The rearrangement uses TRBV20-1 and TRBJ2-1; the D is unclear. This CDR3 spans 15 amino acids. CDR1 and CDR2 from the germline V gene are DFQATT and SNEGSKA (reference sequence). Trimming took off 1 base at V and 2 bases at J, with 12 bases between the two ends. CDR3 in amino acids: CSARGTYNPYNEQFF. CDR3 bases: TGCAGTGCTAGAGGGACGTATAACCCCTACAATGAGCAGTTCTTC.

The chain links TRBV6-2 or TRBV6-3 to TRBJ1-5; 7 bases fit TRBD1. The CDR3 consists of 13 residues. V shed 8 bases and J 1 base; nucleotides not matched to a gene: 2. Germline CDR1 and CDR2: MNHEY and SVGEGT. The CDR3 DNA reads TGTGCCAGCGTGGACAGGAGCAATCAGCCCCAGCATTTT. Translating gives CASVDRSNQPQHF.

The J gene is TRBJ2-3, the V gene TRBV27, with D possibly being TRBD2 (5 bases). The CDR3 runs 13 residues. Looked up from germline, CDR1 is MNHEY and CDR2 is SMNVEV (reference sequence). The germline V and J ends were trimmed by 4 bases and 4 bases, with 9 bases remaining between them. The CDR3 bases are TGTGCCAGCAGTTCCGGAGGTCCAGATACGCAGTATTTT. This translates into CASSSGGPDTQYF.

As for this clonotype: A much larger clone sits a single nucleotide away, making a read error possible. Likely a read error: the CDR3 ends without its conserved phenylalanine or tryptophan. The chain's CDR3 is CASGEGEQYY. The CDR3, as DNA: TGTGCCAGCGGGGAGGGCGAGCAGTACTAC. The V call is TRBV6-6, the J call TRBJ2-7, with 7 bases lining up with TRBD2. The V gene's germline CDR1 is MNHNY and CDR2 SVGAGI (reference sequence). With 8 bases clipped from V and 6 bases from J, the junction kept 1 base outside the gene matches. The CDR3 spans 10 residues.

The rearrangement joins TRBV14 to TRBJ2-7; D might be TRBD2 (5 bases). This CDR3 comprises 15 residues. V was trimmed by 2 bases and J by 2 bases, leaving 13 bases between them. Germline V gene lookup returns CDR1 SGHDN and CDR2 FVKESK. CDR3: CASSQRSGRAYEQYF. The CDR3 DNA reads as TGTGCCAGCAGCCAAAGATCGGGAAGAGCCTACGAGCAGTACTTC.

This clonotype has a count of ten or more. CDR3 coding DNA: TGTGCCATCGGGACAGGGGGCTCCTACGAGCAGTACTTC. Its protein is CAIGTGGSYEQYF. The J gene is TRBJ2-7, the V gene TRBV28; 11 nucleotides align to TRBD1. Germline assignment: CDR1 MDHEN and CDR2 SYDVKM. The ends lost 10 bases at V and 0 bases at J; junction bases unmatched: 2. CDR3 length: 13 amino acids.

The chain recombines TRBV5-1 with TRBJ2-1; the D is unclear. Germline V CDR1 and CDR2: SGHRS, YFSETQ. V lost 2 bases and J lost 6, with 3 bases in between. The CDR3 has 11 amino acids. The CDR3 region is CASSFLNEQFF. The CDR3 DNA follows: TGCGCCAGCAGCTTCCTCAATGAGCAGTTCTTC.

For this clonotype: It may be a read error: a sequence one base away is much more abundant. The chain couples TRBV20-1 to TRBJ1-5, with 7 bases lining up with TRBD1. This CDR3 comprises 15 residues. The germline CDR1 and CDR2 sequences are DFQATT and SNEGSKA (reference sequence). CDR3 loop: CSVRDAGQHNQPQHF. CDR3 DNA sequence: TGCAGTGTTAGAGACGCGGGACAGCACAATCAGCCCCAGCATTTT.

To note about this clonotype: This may arise from a read error, as a much more abundant clone is one base away. This rearrangement joins TRBV24-1 to TRBJ2-2; TRBD1 matches at 10 bases. With 4 bases clipped from V and 5 bases from J, the junction kept 6 bases outside the gene matches. From germline, CDR1 is KGHDR and CDR2 SFDVKD. The CDR3 length is 16 residues. CDR3 bases: TGTGCCACCAGTGACCATAGGACAGGGGGGACCGGGGAGCTGTTTTTT. Translated: CATSDHRTGGTGELFF.

This clonotype was found a few times. The chain couples TRBV6-5 to TRBJ1-4; no clear D. Trimming shortened V by 4 bases and J by 2 bases, and 8 bases separated the two germline ends. This CDR3 has 14 residues. Per germline, CDR1 MNHEY and CDR2 SVGAGI. Here the CDR3 reads CASSSDRTNEKLFF. CDR3 DNA sequence: TGTGCCAGCAGTTCGGACCGCACTAATGAAAAACTGTTTTTT.

This clonotype appeared a few times. The V and J genes are TRBV6-2 or TRBV6-3 and TRBJ2-1, with 10 positions matching TRBD1. V lost 6 bases, J lost 3 bases, and 11 bases stayed unmatched. Germline CDR1 is MNHEY and CDR2 is SVGEGT. The CDR3 spans 17 residues. In DNA form, the CDR3 reads TGTGCCAGCAGGGACAGGGGGTCTAACACCCTCTACAATGAGCAGTTCTTC. Translation gives CASRDRGSNTLYNEQFF.

A remark on this clonotype: Being one base from a much bigger clone, this may be a read error. The V gene is TRBV5-1, the J gene TRBJ2-5; D ambiguous. The length of the CDR3 is 14 residues. Germline loops: CDR1 SGHRS, CDR2 YFSETQ. The CDR3 DNA reads TGCGCCAGCAGCTTGGAGTGGCTACAAGGGACCCAGTACTTC. It specifies CASSLEWLQGTQYF.

This clonotype has a handful of counts. Sequence at one end of the junction differs from germline and may be a read error. The genes are TRBV7-9 and TRBJ2-2; D is possibly TRBD2 (6 bases). Germline CDR1 SEHNR, CDR2 FQNEAQ (reference sequence). This CDR3 region has 15 residues. The CDR3 nucleotides read TGTGCCAGCAGCCTAGCCCGCGGGGACACCGGGGAGCTGTTTTTT. It specifies CASSLARGDTGELFF.

This clonotype was observed a handful of times. This sequence joins TRBV9 and TRBJ2-5; possibly TRBD1 for D (6 bases). V was pared by 0 bases and J by 2 bases, with 17 bases between. This CDR3 has 17 amino acids. Germline V gene data show CDR1 as SGDLS and CDR2 as YYNGEE. The CDR3 region has the DNA TGTGCCAGCAGCGTAGTGGCCCGCGTCGGGACACAAGAGACCCAGTACTTC. Translation gives CASSVVARVGTQETQYF.

A few counts support this clonotype. The chain uses TRBV28 and TRBJ2-7, with D maybe TRBD1 (6 bases). Trimming pared 2 bases from V and 4 bases from J, leaving 12 bases between. The CDR3 consists of 14 residues. CDR1 and CDR2 from the germline V gene are MDHEN and SYDVKM. The CDR3 loop reads CASSLTNQGYEQYF. CDR3 nucleotides: TGTGCCAGCAGTTTAACCAACCAGGGGTACGAGCAGTACTTC.

A single count supports this clonotype. V gene TRBV28 combines with J gene TRBJ1-3; TRBD1 matches at 9 bases. Germline V CDR1 and CDR2: MDHEN, SYDVKM. V gave up 6 bases and J gave up 4 bases; unmatched junction bases: 16. The CDR3 spans 18 residues. The CDR3 DNA sequence: TGTGCCAGCAGCCGATTTCCCGCCGGGACAGGGTTCGGAAACACCATATATTTT. Amino acid sequence: CASSRFPAGTGFGNTIYF.

The rearrangement links TRBV12-3 or TRBV12-4 to TRBJ2-3; possibly TRBD1 for D (6 bases). The CDR3 is 13 amino acids. Trimming left V 3 bases short and J 5 bases short, with 9 bases between. The CDR3 bases are TGTGCCAGCAGTTTGGGACACAGAGATACGCAGTATTTT. The encoded protein is CASSLGHRDTQYF.